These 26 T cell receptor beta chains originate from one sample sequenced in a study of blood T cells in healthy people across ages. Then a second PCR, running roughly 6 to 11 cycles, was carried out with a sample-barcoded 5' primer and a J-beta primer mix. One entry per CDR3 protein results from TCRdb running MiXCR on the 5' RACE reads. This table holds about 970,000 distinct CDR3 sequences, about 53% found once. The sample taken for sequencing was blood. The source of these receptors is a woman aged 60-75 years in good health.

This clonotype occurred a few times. The CDR3 protein is CASSFYPRGGNYGYTF. Written as DNA, the CDR3 is TGTGCCAGCAGCTTTTACCCCCGGGGTGGCAACTATGGCTACACCTTC. The rearrangement links TRBV7-2 to TRBJ1-2; D is uncertain. Germline V gene sequence: CDR1 SGHTA, CDR2 FQGNSA. The CDR3 is made up of 16 amino acids. Trimming left V 3 bases short and J 2 bases short, with 16 bases between. Complete variable domain (other parts from reference TRBV7-2 and TRBJ1-2): GAGVSQSPSNKVTEKGKDVELRCDPISGHTALYWYRQSLGQGLEFLIYFQGNSAPDKSGLPSDRFSAERTGGSVSTLTIQRTQQEDSAVYLCASSFYPRGGNYGYTFGSGTRLTVV.

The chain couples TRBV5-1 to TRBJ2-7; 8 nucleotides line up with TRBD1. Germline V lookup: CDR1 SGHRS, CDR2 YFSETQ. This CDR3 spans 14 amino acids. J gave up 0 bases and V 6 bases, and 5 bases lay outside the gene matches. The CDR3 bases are TGCGCCAGCACTTTAGGGACAGGCTCCTACGAGCAGTACTTC. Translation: CASTLGTGSYEQYF. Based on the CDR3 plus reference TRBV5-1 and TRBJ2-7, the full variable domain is KAGVTQTPRYLIKTRGQQVTLSCSPISGHRSVSWYQQTPGQGLQFLFEYFSETQRNKGNFPGRFSGRQFSNSRSEMNVSTLELGDSALYLCASTLGTGSYEQYFGPGTRLTVT.

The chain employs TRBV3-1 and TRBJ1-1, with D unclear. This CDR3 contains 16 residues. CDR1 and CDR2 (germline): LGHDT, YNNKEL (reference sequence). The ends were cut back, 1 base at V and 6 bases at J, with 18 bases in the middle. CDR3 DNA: TGTGCCAGCAGCCAAGCCCGGATGACCGGTTTGGCTGAAGCTTTCTTT. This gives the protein CASSQARMTGLAEAFF.

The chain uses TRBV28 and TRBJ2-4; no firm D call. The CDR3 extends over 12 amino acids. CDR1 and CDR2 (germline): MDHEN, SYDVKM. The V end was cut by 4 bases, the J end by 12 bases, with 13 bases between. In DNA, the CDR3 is TGTGCCAGCAGTTCACCCCTACAGTATCAGTACTTC. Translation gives CASSSPLQYQYF. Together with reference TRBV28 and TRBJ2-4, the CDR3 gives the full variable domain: DVKVTQSSRYLVKRTGEKVFLECVQDMDHENMFWYRQDPGLGLRLIYFSYDVKMKEKGDIPEGYSVSREKKERFSLILESASTNQTSMYLCASSSPLQYQYFGAGTRLSVL.

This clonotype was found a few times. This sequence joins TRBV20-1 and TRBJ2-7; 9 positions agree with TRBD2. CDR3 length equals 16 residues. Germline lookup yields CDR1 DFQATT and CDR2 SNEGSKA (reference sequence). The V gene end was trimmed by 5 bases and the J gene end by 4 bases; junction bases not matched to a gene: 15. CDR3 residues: CSAHPIIAGATYEQYF. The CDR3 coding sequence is TGCAGTGCTCATCCCATAATAGCGGGAGCTACGTACGAGCAGTACTTC.

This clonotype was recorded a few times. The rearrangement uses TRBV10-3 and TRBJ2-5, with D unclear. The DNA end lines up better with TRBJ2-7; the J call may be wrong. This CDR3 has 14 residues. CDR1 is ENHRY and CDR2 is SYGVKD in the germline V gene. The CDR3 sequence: CAISSNPAQDEQYF. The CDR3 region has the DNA TGTGCCATCAGTTCCAACCCAGCCCAAGACGAGCAGTACTTC.

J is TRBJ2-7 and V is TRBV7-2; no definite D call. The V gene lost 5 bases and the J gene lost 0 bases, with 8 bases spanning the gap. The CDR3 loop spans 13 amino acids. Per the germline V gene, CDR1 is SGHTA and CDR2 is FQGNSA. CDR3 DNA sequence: TGTGCCAGCAGCCCGACCCCCTCCTACGAGCAGTACTTC. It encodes CASSPTPSYEQYF. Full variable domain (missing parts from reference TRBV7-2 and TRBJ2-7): GAGVSQSPSNKVTEKGKDVELRCDPISGHTALYWYRQSLGQGLEFLIYFQGNSAPDKSGLPSDRFSAERTGGSVSTLTIQRTQQEDSAVYLCASSPTPSYEQYFGPGTRLTVT.

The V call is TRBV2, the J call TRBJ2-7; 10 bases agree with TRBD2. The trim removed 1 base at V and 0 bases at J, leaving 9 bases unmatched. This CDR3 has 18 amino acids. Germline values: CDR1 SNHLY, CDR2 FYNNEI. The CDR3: CASSEVGVAGGASYEQYF. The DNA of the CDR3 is TGTGCCAGCAGTGAAGTTGGGGTAGCGGGAGGCGCCTCCTACGAGCAGTACTTC.

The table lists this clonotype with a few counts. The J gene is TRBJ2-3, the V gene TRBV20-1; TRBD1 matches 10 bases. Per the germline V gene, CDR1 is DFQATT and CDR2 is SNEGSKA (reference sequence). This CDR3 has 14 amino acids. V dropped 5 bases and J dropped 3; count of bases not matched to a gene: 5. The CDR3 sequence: CSARRDRGTDTQYF. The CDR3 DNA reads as TGCAGTGCTCGACGGGACAGGGGAACAGATACGCAGTATTTT.

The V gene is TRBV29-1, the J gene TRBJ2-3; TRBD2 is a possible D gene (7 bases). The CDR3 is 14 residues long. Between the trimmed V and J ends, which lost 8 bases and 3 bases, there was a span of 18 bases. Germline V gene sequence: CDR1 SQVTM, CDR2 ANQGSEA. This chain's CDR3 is CSSPGRGPTDTQYF. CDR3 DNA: TGCAGCTCGCCCGGGCGGGGGCCGACAGATACGCAGTATTTT.

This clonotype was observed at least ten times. The CDR3 loop reads CASSPTGGYETQYF. Written as DNA, the CDR3 is TGCGCCAGCAGTCCGACAGGGGGATACGAGACCCAGTACTTC. This chain connects TRBV5-1 to TRBJ2-5; 9 nucleotides line up with TRBD1. Trimming at V came to 5 bases and at J to 5 bases, leaving 7 bases not matched to a gene. This CDR3 comprises 14 residues. CDR1 and CDR2 from the germline V gene are SGHRS and YFSETQ.

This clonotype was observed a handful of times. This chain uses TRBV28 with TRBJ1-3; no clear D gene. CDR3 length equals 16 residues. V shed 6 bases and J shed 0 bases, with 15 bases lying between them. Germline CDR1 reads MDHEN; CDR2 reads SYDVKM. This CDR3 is CASRLDPGLSGNTIYF. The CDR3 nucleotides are TGTGCCAGCAGATTGGACCCCGGACTCTCTGGAAACACCATATATTTT.

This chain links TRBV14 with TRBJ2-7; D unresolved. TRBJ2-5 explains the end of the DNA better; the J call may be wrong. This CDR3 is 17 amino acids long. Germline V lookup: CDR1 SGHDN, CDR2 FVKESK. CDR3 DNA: TGTGCCAGCAGCCAGACGAAGAGTCAGCTAGTCCGGCAGACCCAGTACTTC. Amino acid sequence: CASSQTKSQLVRQTQYF.

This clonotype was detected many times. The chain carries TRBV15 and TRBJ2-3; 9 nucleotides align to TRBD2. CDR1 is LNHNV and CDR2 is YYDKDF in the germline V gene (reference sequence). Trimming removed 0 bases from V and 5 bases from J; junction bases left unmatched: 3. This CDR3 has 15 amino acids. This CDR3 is CATSRELAGEDTQYF. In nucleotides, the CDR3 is TGTGCCACCAGCAGAGAATTAGCGGGAGAAGATACGCAGTATTTT.

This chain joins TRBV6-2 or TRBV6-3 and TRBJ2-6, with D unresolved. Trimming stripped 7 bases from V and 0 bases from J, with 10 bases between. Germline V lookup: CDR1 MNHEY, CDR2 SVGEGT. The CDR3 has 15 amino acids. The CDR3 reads CASTPVLSGANVLTF. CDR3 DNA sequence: TGTGCCAGCACCCCGGTGCTCTCTGGGGCCAACGTCCTGACTTTC.

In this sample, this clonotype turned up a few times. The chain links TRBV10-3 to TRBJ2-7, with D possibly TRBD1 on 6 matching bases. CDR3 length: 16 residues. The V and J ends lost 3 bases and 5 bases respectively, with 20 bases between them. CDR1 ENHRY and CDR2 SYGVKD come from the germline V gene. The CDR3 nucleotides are TGTGCCATCAGTGACCTAATACGTACAGGGACCCACGAGCAGTACTTC. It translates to CAISDLIRTGTHEQYF.

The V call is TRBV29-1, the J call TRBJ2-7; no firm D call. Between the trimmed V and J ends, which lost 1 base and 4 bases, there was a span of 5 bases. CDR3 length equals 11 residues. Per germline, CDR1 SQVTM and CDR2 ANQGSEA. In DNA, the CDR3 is TGCAGCGTTGAAGGCCCGTACGAGCAGTACTTC. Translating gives CSVEGPYEQYF.

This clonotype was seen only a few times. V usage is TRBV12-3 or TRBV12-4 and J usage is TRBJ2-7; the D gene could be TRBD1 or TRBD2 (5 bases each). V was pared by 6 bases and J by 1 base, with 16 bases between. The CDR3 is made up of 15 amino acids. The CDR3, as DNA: TGTGCCAGCAGCTCCCGGTCAGGGAGATCCTACGAGCAGTACTTC. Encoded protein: CASSSRSGRSYEQYF.

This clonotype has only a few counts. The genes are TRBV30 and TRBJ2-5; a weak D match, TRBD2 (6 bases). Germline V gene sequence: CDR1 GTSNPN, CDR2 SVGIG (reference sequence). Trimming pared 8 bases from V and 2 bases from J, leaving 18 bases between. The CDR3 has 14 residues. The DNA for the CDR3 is TGTGCCCGTAACCTGGCGGGGATGCAAGAGACCCAGTACTTC. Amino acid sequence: CARNLAGMQETQYF.

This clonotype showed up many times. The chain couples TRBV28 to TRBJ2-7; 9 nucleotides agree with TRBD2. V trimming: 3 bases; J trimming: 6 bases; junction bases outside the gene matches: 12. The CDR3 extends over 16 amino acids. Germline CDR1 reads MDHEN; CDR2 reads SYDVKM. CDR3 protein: CASSLGLAGPPGEQYF. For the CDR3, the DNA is TGTGCCAGCAGTTTGGGGCTAGCGGGACCTCCAGGCGAGCAGTACTTC.

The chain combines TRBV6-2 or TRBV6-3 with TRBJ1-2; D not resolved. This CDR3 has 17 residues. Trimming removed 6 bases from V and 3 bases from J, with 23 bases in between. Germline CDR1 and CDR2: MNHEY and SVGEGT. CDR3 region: CASRPPLRRTPDYGYTF. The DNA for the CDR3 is TGTGCCAGCAGACCCCCTCTCCGCAGGACCCCTGACTATGGCTACACCTTC.

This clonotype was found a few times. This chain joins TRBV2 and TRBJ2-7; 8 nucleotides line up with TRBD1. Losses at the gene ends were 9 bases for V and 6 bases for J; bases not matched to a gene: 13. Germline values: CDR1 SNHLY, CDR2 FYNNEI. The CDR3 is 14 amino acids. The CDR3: CASTLQGAVGEQYF. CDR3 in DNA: TGTGCCAGTACCCTGCAGGGGGCAGTGGGCGAGCAGTACTTC.

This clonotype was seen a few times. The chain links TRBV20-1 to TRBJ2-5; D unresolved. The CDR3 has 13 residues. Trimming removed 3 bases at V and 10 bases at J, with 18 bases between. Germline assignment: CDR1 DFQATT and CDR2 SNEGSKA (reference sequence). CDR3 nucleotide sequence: TGCAGTGCTAGTTGGGGTCCGGGTGGGGACCAGTACTTC. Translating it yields CSASWGPGGDQYF.

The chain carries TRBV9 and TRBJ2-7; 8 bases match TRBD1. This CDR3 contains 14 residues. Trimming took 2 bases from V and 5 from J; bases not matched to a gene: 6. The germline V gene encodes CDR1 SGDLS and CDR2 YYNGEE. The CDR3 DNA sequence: TGTGCCAGCAGCGTGCGAGACAGGGGTAACGAGCAGTACTTC. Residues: CASSVRDRGNEQYF.

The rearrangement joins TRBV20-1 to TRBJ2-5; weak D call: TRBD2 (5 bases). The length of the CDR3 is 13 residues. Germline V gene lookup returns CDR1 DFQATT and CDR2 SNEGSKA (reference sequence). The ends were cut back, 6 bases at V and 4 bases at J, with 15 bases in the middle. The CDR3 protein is CSAQTLGRETQYF. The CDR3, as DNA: TGCAGTGCGCAGACACTAGGGCGAGAGACCCAGTACTTC.

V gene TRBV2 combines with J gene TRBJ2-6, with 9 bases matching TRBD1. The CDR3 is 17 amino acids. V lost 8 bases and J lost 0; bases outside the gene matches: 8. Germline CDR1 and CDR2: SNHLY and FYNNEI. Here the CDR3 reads CASGEGQGNSGANVLTF. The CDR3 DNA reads TGTGCCAGCGGAGAGGGACAGGGAAACTCTGGGGCCAACGTCCTGACTTTC.